This T cell receptor (beta chain) came from a study of cytotoxic CD8 clonotypes in ibrutinib-treated CLL. Data came from immunoSEQ multiplex PCR; TCRdb stores just in-frame clones and leaves some out. The table lists roughly 250,000 clones, roughly 70% of them singletons. V lost 5 bases to trimming and J lost 0 bases, with 11 bases between them. Germline-derived CDR1 and CDR2 are SEHNR and FQNEAQ (reference sequence). This CDR3 has 14 amino acids. This clonotype was obtained from a human donor with chronic lymphocytic leukemia. Material: PBMCs, obtained after 24 months of ibrutinib treatment. The rearrangement links TRBV7-9 to TRBJ2-7, with D maybe TRBD2 (6 bases). CDR3 in DNA: TGTGCCAGCAGCCCCTTCGGGAGCTCCTACGAGCAGTACTTC. This gives the protein CASSPFGSSYEQYF.